Below, 29 T cell receptor beta chains from the same sample are listed, as sequenced in a study of tumor-infiltrating lymphocytes in glioblastoma multiforme. Multiple V-beta primers and a C-beta primer amplified TCRB from RNA. TCRdb reanalysed the multiplex PCR reads using MiXCR and keeps one entry per CDR3 protein. The sample yields 7,000 to 9,500 distinct CDR3 sequences, 74% seen once. The sequenced sample was brain tumor tissue. Receptors were obtained from a male donor with glioblastoma.

On this clonotype: One end of the junction is discordant with germline, which a read error may explain. J is TRBJ2-2 and V is TRBV11-2, with TRBD2 matching over 7 bases. The CDR3 runs to 20 residues. CDR1 and CDR2 (germline): SGHAT, FQNNGV. CDR3 protein: CASTPSFGQGLAVNIGVLFF. In DNA form, the CDR3 reads TGCGCCAGCACCCCCTCATTCGGCCAAGGGCTAGCGGTAAACATCGGGGTGCTGTTTTTT.

The chain uses TRBV20-1 and TRBJ1-2; maybe TRBD1 (6 bases). Germline V gene sequence: CDR1 DFQATT, CDR2 SNEGSKA (reference sequence). The CDR3 runs 13 residues. With 3 bases removed from V and 1 base from J, the gap between germline ends came to 9 bases. CDR3 nucleotide sequence: TGCAGTGCTAGGGACAGTGTTAACTATGGCTACACCTTC. This translates into CSARDSVNYGYTF.

To note about this clonotype: Being one base from a much bigger clone, this may be a read error. The genes are TRBV29-1 and TRBJ2-5; 8 nucleotides agree with TRBD1. The J call is in doubt because the DNA end fits TRBJ2-1 better. Germline CDR1 reads SQVTM; CDR2 reads ANQGSEA. The CDR3 extends over 15 amino acids. This chain's CDR3 is CSVDLQGAVGETQFF. In DNA, the CDR3 is TGCAGCGTTGATTTGCAGGGGGCGGTAGGGGAGACCCAGTTCTTC.

This chain uses TRBV29-1 with TRBJ1-2; no firm D call. V was shortened by 7 bases and J by 6 bases, with 15 bases between the two germline ends. CDR3 length equals 12 residues. Germline loops: CDR1 SQVTM, CDR2 ANQGSEA. The CDR3 DNA follows: TGCAGCGGGGAGCGGGCGGAGGATGGCTACACCTTC. This gives the protein CSGERAEDGYTF.

V and J are TRBV11-3 and TRBJ2-2; 7 bases line up with TRBD1. This CDR3 has 16 residues. CDR1 is SGHNT and CDR2 is YENEEA in the germline V gene. The trim removed 5 bases at V and 5 bases at J, leaving 11 bases unmatched. CDR3 nucleotides: TGTGCCAGCAGCCCAGCTCGGGACAGTGTAACCGGGGAGCTGTTTTTT. Residues: CASSPARDSVTGELFF.

The V gene is TRBV4-1, the J gene TRBJ1-1; the match to TRBD1 covers 7 bases. V lost 1 base to trimming and J lost 1 base; unmatched junction nucleotides: 15. There are 19 residues in the CDR3. Germline assignment: CDR1 MGHRA and CDR2 YSYEKL. The CDR3 region has the DNA TGCGCCAGCAGCCAAGGGATACTTAGGAGGGGGCAAGCGAACACTGAAGCTTTCTTT. This gives the protein CASSQGILRRGQANTEAFF.

Comments on this clonotype: The junction does not match germline at one end; this may be a read error. The gene calls are TRBV11-2 and TRBJ2-7; D unclear. The CDR3 spans 11 residues. Germline-derived CDR1 and CDR2 are SGHAT and FQNNGV. CDR3 protein: CATSVGYEQYF. The CDR3 nucleotides are TGTGCCACCAGCGTGGGTTACGAGCAGTACTTC.

This clonotype has only a few counts. The gene calls are TRBV29-1 and TRBJ2-2; 9 nucleotides align to TRBD2. Losses at the gene ends were 4 bases for V and 7 bases for J; bases not matched to a gene: 4. The germline gives CDR1 SQVTM, CDR2 ANQGSEA. CDR3 size: 13 residues. The DNA for the CDR3 is TGCAGCGTTGTCGCGGGAGGGGTCGGGGAGCTGTTTTTT. Translated: CSVVAGGVGELFF.

A remark on this clonotype: Sequence at one end of the junction differs from germline and may be a read error. The J gene is TRBJ2-7, the V gene TRBV11-2; possible D gene TRBD2, 5 bases. Germline CDR1 is SGHAT and CDR2 is FQNNGV. The CDR3 sequence is 11 residues long. CDR3 sequence reads: CAAGGPYEQNF. CDR3 coding DNA: TGTGCCGCTGGCGGGCCCTACGAGCAGAACTTC.

Comment on this clonotype: A read error is possible here, since a much larger clone lies one base away. V and J are TRBV11-2 and TRBJ2-7, with 7 nucleotides matching TRBD1. Germline V lookup: CDR1 SGHAT, CDR2 FQNNGV. CDR3 length equals 13 residues. CDR3 sequence (DNA): TGTGCCAGCAGCTCCTATACAGGGGACGATCAGTACTTC. Protein sequence: CASSSYTGDDQYF. The full variable domain, with the rest looked up from reference TRBV11-2 and TRBJ2-7, is EAGVAQSPRYKIIEKRQSVAFWCNPISGHATLYWYQQILGQGPKLLIQFQNNGVVDDSQLPKDRFSAERLKGVDSTLKIQPAKLEDSAVYLCASSSYTGDDQYFGPGTRLTVT.

V usage is TRBV11-1 and J usage is TRBJ2-2, with no clear D. The CDR3 consists of 11 residues. The germline V gene has CDR1 SGHAT and CDR2 FQDESV (reference sequence). Trimming removed 0 bases from V and 8 bases from J, with 1 base in between. CDR3 in DNA: TGTGCCAGCAGCTTAGCTGGGGAGCTGTTTTTT. Amino acids: CASSLAGELFF.

This clonotype was counted a single time. The V call is TRBV20-1, the J call TRBJ2-1, with D possibly being TRBD1 (5 bases). The V end lost 2 bases, the J end lost 11 bases, and 16 bases lay between the germline ends. The CDR3 is 13 amino acids. Germline assignment: CDR1 DFQATT and CDR2 SNEGSKA (reference sequence). In DNA form, the CDR3 reads TGCAGTGCTAGATATGAGGCAGGGCTGCAGCAGTTCTTC. The encoded protein is CSARYEAGLQQFF.

The rearrangement links TRBV12-3 or TRBV12-4 to TRBJ1-1, with no clear D. The CDR3 has 12 amino acids. Trimming shortened V by 10 bases and J by 0 bases, and 9 bases separated the two germline ends. The CDR3, as DNA: TGTGCCAAACGGCTTGTGAACACTGAAGCTTTCTTT. Translating gives CAKRLVNTEAFF.

To note about this clonotype: The CDR3 ends on some other residue instead of the conserved phenylalanine or tryptophan, so this is likely a read error. The chain employs TRBV11-2 and TRBJ2-7, with a possible D match to TRBD2 (6 bases). The CDR3 contains 13 residues. Germline V gives CDR1 SGHAT, CDR2 FQNNGV. Here the CDR3 reads CASSPRETYEQYL. In DNA, the CDR3 is TGTGCCAGCAGCCCTCGGGAGACCTACGAACAGTACCTC.

There are a few counts of this clonotype. J is TRBJ2-7 and V is TRBV6-5; 10 positions match TRBD2. The CDR3 is 16 amino acids. V lost 4 bases, J lost 3 bases, and 9 bases stayed unmatched. From germline, CDR1 is MNHEY and CDR2 SVGAGI. CDR3 loop: CASSSSRLAGRYEQYF. The DNA for the CDR3 is TGTGCCAGCAGTTCCAGCAGACTAGCGGGCCGCTACGAGCAGTACTTC.

The chain employs TRBV20-1 and TRBJ1-5; D is uncertain. Trimming removed 1 base from V and 3 bases from J, with 13 bases in between. This CDR3 is built from 15 residues. Per germline, CDR1 DFQATT and CDR2 SNEGSKA (reference sequence). The CDR3 here is CSARASESLNQPQHF. CDR3 coding DNA: TGCAGTGCTAGAGCCTCCGAGTCCCTCAATCAGCCCCAGCATTTT.

This clonotype was seen a few times. The V call is TRBV4-1, the J call TRBJ2-7; D gene unclear. The CDR3 has 14 amino acids. CDR1 is MGHRA, CDR2 YSYEKL, per germline. V lost 0 bases, J lost 0 bases, and 6 bases lay in between. Here the CDR3 reads CASSQDPLSYEQYF. CDR3 DNA: TGCGCCAGCAGCCAAGATCCCCTCTCCTACGAGCAGTACTTC.

V gene TRBV10-3 combines with J gene TRBJ2-7, with 7 nucleotides matching TRBD1. The CDR3 covers 13 residues. V was pared by 5 bases and J by 5 bases, with 6 bases of the junction left unmatched. Looked up from germline, CDR1 is ENHRY and CDR2 is SYGVKD. In nucleotides, the CDR3 is TGTGCCATCAGTCCTGACAGGGACAACGAGCAGTACTTC. It is translated as CAISPDRDNEQYF.

The chain couples TRBV29-1 to TRBJ2-7; no firm D call. Trimming removed 1 base from V and 1 base from J, with 11 bases in between. The germline CDR1 and CDR2 sequences are SQVTM and ANQGSEA. There are 14 residues in the CDR3. For the CDR3, the DNA is TGCAGCGTTGAAGCTGGGGTAGGATCCTACGAGCAGTACTTC. Translation: CSVEAGVGSYEQYF.

About this clonotype: The missing conserved phenylalanine or tryptophan at the end of this CDR3 makes a read error likely. This rearrangement joins TRBV11-3 to TRBJ2-3, with D possibly TRBD1 on 5 matching bases. The CDR3 contains 12 residues. Germline CDR1 SGHNT, CDR2 YENEEA. CDR3 DNA sequence: TGTGTCAGCAGCTTAGGGGAAGATACGCAGTATTTG. Protein sequence: CVSSLGEDTQYL.

In this sample, this clonotype turned up many times. This chain uses TRBV2 with TRBJ2-1, with TRBD2 matching 7 bases. V shed 7 bases and J 3 bases; nucleotides not matched to a gene: 3. The germline CDR1 and CDR2 sequences are SNHLY and FYNNEI. CDR3 size: 13 residues. The CDR3 DNA reads TGTGCCAGCATGGGAGGGAACTACAATGAGCAGTTCTTC. Its translation is CASMGGNYNEQFF. The variable domain in full, with the rest retrieved from reference TRBV2 and TRBJ2-1, is EPEVTQTPSHQVTQMGQEVILRCVPISNHLYFYWYRQILGQKVEFLVSFYNNEISEKSEIFDDQFSVERPDGSNFTLKIRSTKLEDSAMYFCASMGGNYNEQFFGPGTRLTVL.

The CDR3 reads CASSRTGIDGYTF. CDR3 bases: TGTGCCAGCAGCCGGACAGGGATAGATGGCTACACCTTC. The chain carries TRBV12-3 or TRBV12-4 and TRBJ1-2; 8 bases agree with TRBD1. V lost 6 bases to trimming and J lost 6 bases; unmatched junction nucleotides: 6. The CDR3 contains 13 residues.

The sample holds a few counts of this clonotype. V and J are TRBV6-5 and TRBJ1-1, with 9 bases that match TRBD1. CDR1 and CDR2 from the germline V gene are MNHEY and SVGAGI. V lost 2 bases to trimming and J lost 2 bases; unmatched junction nucleotides: 0. This CDR3 region has 14 residues. The CDR3, as DNA: TGTGCCAGCAGTTACACAGGGGGCAACACTGAAGCTTTCTTT. This sequence encodes CASSYTGGNTEAFF.

This chain links TRBV20-1 with TRBJ2-1; D possibly matches TRBD1 or TRBD2 (6 bases each). The CDR3 spans 14 residues. Looked up from germline, CDR1 is DFQATT and CDR2 is SNEGSKA (reference sequence). V lost 6 bases and J lost 6, with 18 bases in between. CDR3 loop: CSATEAGHLNEQFF. The DNA of the CDR3 is TGCAGTGCCACTGAGGCGGGACACCTCAATGAGCAGTTCTTC.

The chain combines TRBV11-2 with TRBJ2-7; D is perhaps TRBD2 (6 bases). V dropped 5 bases and J dropped 4 bases, with 9 bases sitting between them. The CDR3 extends over 12 amino acids. CDR1 and CDR2 from the germline V gene are SGHAT and FQNNGV. This CDR3 is CASSPAGYEQYF. The CDR3, as DNA: TGTGCCAGCAGCCCCGCGGGGTACGAGCAGTACTTC.

CDR3 coding DNA: TGTGCCAGCAGTTTAGCGGGAGCCATCTCCTACGAGCAGTACTTC. Amino acids: CASSLAGAISYEQYF. The chain combines TRBV12-3 or TRBV12-4 with TRBJ2-7; D perhaps matches TRBD2 (5 bases). With 0 bases removed from V and 0 bases from J, the gap between germline ends came to 9 bases. There are 15 residues in the CDR3.

CDR3 sequence reads: CASSPGTYRGSPLHF. As DNA, the CDR3 is TGTGCCAGCAGCCCGGGGACCTACAGAGGGTCACCCCTCCACTTT. J is TRBJ1-6 and V is TRBV11-2, with a weak D call TRBD1 (5 bases). CDR3 length: 15 amino acids. The germline V and J ends were trimmed by 5 bases and 10 bases, with 18 bases remaining between them. CDR1 is SGHAT and CDR2 is FQNNGV in the germline V gene.

This chain joins TRBV30 and TRBJ1-5; D is undetermined. There are 12 residues in the CDR3. V was cut by 4 bases and J by 7 bases, with 11 bases left in between. Germline CDR1 and CDR2: GTSNPN and SVGIG (reference sequence). The CDR3 loop reads CAWIVGNQPQHF. The CDR3 DNA is TGTGCCTGGATTGTGGGTAACCAGCCCCAGCATTTT.

This clonotype was counted ten times or more. This rearrangement joins TRBV11-2 to TRBJ2-1; 7 bases agree with TRBD1. V lost 1 base to trimming and J lost 6 bases; unmatched junction nucleotides: 12. The CDR3 is 17 residues long. Germline V gene lookup returns CDR1 SGHAT and CDR2 FQNNGV. As DNA, the CDR3 is TGTGCCAGCAGCTTAGCAGTAAGGGGGCCTTCGCGCAATGAGCAGTTCTTC. This codes for CASSLAVRGPSRNEQFF.